Shown below are 4 T cell receptor beta chains from a single sample sequenced in a study of chemoradiotherapy in HPV16-positive cancers. Profiled with immunoSEQ multiplex PCR; TCRdb holds only in-frame clones, not every one. Of more than 9,000 clones listed, more than 60% were seen once; the top ten hold approximately 0.98%. Sampling was done from a patient who underwent chemoradiotherapy. The source of these receptors is a human donor with HPV-associated anogenital cancer.

The chain joins TRBV7-2 to TRBJ2-5, with TRBD2 as a possible D gene (5 bases). Germline V gene data show CDR1 as SGHTA and CDR2 as FQGNSA. V lost 1 base, J lost 0 bases, and 9 bases lay in between. CDR3 length equals 15 residues. CDR3 DNA: TGTGCCAGCAGCTTAGGGTGGGGAGACCAAGAGACCCAGTACTTC. Translating gives CASSLGWGDQETQYF.

In nucleotides, the CDR3 is TGTGCCAGCAGCTTGAACTTGGAAAGCAATCAGCCCCAGCATTTT. It specifies CASSLNLESNQPQHF. This chain connects TRBV7-2 to TRBJ1-5; D is uncertain. In germline, CDR1 is SGHTA, CDR2 FQGNSA. V dropped 3 bases and J dropped 1 base, with 10 bases sitting between them. The CDR3 length is 15 residues.

This clone was recorded a few times. The chain recombines TRBV7-9 with TRBJ2-7, with 12 bases aligning to TRBD2. V lost 3 bases to trimming and J lost 6 bases; unmatched junction nucleotides: 6. Germline CDR1 reads SEHNR; CDR2 reads FQNEAQ (reference sequence). The CDR3 has 15 amino acids. CDR3 coding DNA: TGTGCCAGCAGCTTGACTAGCGGGAGATCTAGCGAGCAGTACTTC. It yields the protein CASSLTSGRSSEQYF.

This clone came up a few times. This chain joins TRBV19 and TRBJ2-3; D gene uncertain. CDR1 and CDR2 from the germline V gene are LNHDA and SQIVND (reference sequence). Trimming cost V 6 bases and J 0 bases, with 10 bases left between them. The CDR3 contains 14 residues. The CDR3 here is CASSFYSSTDTQYF. Here the CDR3 DNA reads TGTGCCAGTAGCTTCTACTCTAGCACAGATACGCAGTATTTT.